The 2 T cell receptor beta chains listed next were all sequenced from one sample in a study of blood T cell repertoires in COVID-19. Assay: immunoSEQ multiplex PCR; the TCRdb copy retains only in-frame clones and omits some. The sample has 97,000 or so clones, roughly 79% seen once. Sequenced: peripheral blood. These receptors were collected from a man in his 70s with acute or convalescent COVID-19.

The rearrangement links TRBV6-2 or TRBV6-3 to TRBJ2-7, with 8 positions matching TRBD1. The germline gives CDR1 MNHEY, CDR2 SVGEGT. CDR3 size: 13 residues. J was trimmed by 5 bases and V by 2 bases; bases with no gene match: 2. CDR3 coding DNA: TGTGCCAGCAGTTACCCAGGGGGCAACGAGCAGTACTTC. This gives the protein CASSYPGGNEQYF.

The J gene is TRBJ2-5, the V gene TRBV9; D may be TRBD2 (6 bases). V dropped 3 bases and J dropped 1 base, with 19 bases sitting between them. The CDR3 covers 17 residues. Germline CDR1 reads SGDLS; CDR2 reads YYNGEE. CDR3 bases: TGTGCCAGCAGCGGAGCCGATCTCGTAGCGGCCCAAGAGACCCAGTACTTC. It is translated as CASSGADLVAAQETQYF.